These T cell receptor beta chains were read from a single sample in a study of CD8 T cell repertoires and HIV-1 epitope variants. The table came from immunoSEQ multiplex PCR; TCRdb's copy has only in-frame clones and leaves some out. The data show roughly 5,400 clones, with around 66% seen just once and over 30% held by the top ten. Their cognate antigens are unknown. Sequenced input: cultured CD8+ T cells derived from PBMCs. All receptors derive from a male donor with HIV. Each CDR3 is given with its conserved first and last residue. A D gene is named only where the DNA matches it firmly. Rows may omit the clone size; those that give it use once, few, many or a size class.

abundance	d_gene	j_gene	v_gene	CDR3aa	CDR3nt
NA	TRBD1	TRBJ2-1	TRBV6-1	CASRDRGSYNEQFF	TGTGCCAGCAGGGACAGGGGCTCCTACAATGAGCAGTTCTTC
large	NA	TRBJ1-2	TRBV28	CASSIRPTDFDYGYTF	TGTGCCAGCAGTATACGCCCGACAGATTTCGACTATGGCTACACCTTC
once	TRBD1	TRBJ2-2	TRBV28	CASRVTWTGTMNTGELFF	TGTGCCAGCAGAGTTACTTGGACAGGGACCATGAACACCGGGGAGCTGTTTTTT
NA	NA	TRBJ1-4	TRBV28	CASRDREWEKLFF	TGTGCCAGCAGGGATCGGGAATGGGAAAAACTGTTTTTT
NA	NA	TRBJ2-7	TRBV7-6	CASSLESRAEQYF	TGTGCCAGCAGCTTAGAAAGCCGGGCCGAGCAGTACTTC
once	TRBD1	TRBJ2-1	TRBV7-9	CASSLAGQGSYNEQFF	TGTGCCAGCAGCTTAGCGGGACAGGGCTCCTACAATGAGCAGTTCTTC
once	NA	TRBJ1-3	TRBV7-8	CASSLVIEPQGGNTIYF	TGTGCCAGCAGCTTAGTCATAGAGCCGCAGGGGGGAAACACCATATATTTT
NA	TRBD1	TRBJ2-7	TRBV23-1	CASSHGEQGAPYEQYF	TGCGCCAGCAGTCACGGAGAACAGGGGGCCCCCTACGAGCAGTACTTC
NA	NA	TRBJ2-1	TRBV6-6	CASSYVDSREQFF	TGTGCCAGCAGTTACGTGGACAGCCGGGAGCAGTTCTTC
NA	TRBD2	TRBJ2-7	TRBV19	CASSSSAGGPYEQYF	TGTGCCAGTAGTAGTTCTGCGGGGGGACCCTACGAGCAGTACTTC
NA	TRBD1	TRBJ2-7	TRBV5-1	CASSSTGTGGYEQYF	TGCGCCAGCAGCTCGACCGGGACAGGGGGATACGAGCAGTACTTC
NA	TRBD1	TRBJ1-2	TRBV7-9	CASSQQGTEDYGYTF	TGTGCCAGCAGCCAACAGGGGACGGAAGACTATGGCTACACCTTC
few	TRBD1	TRBJ2-7	TRBV4-3	CASSQDRDSSSYEQYF	TGCGCCAGCAGCCAAGACCGGGACAGCAGCTCCTACGAGCAGTACTTC
NA	NA	TRBJ1-5	TRBV27	CASSLQESQPQHF	TGTGCCAGCAGTTTACAAGAGAGTCAGCCCCAGCATTTT
NA	NA	TRBJ2-7	TRBV11-3	CASSPGQRSYEQYF	TGTGCCAGCAGCCCCGGCCAGCGGTCCTACGAGCAGTACTTC
NA	TRBD1	TRBJ1-2	TRBV9	CASSDRGNENYGYTF	TGTGCCAGCAGCGACAGGGGGAACGAAAACTATGGCTACACCTTC
NA	TRBD1	TRBJ2-1	TRBV15	CATSITTGVVDNEQFF	TGTGCCACCAGCATTACGACAGGGGTTGTGGACAATGAGCAGTTCTTC
NA	TRBD1	TRBJ1-1	TRBV11-2	CASRIGQAGEAFF	TGTGCCAGCAGAATTGGACAGGCTGGAGAAGCTTTCTTT
NA	NA	TRBJ1-1	TRBV28	CASSLGTGSAEAFF	TGTGCCAGCAGTTTAGGCACAGGGAGCGCTGAAGCTTTCTTT
few	TRBD2	TRBJ2-1	TRBV27	CASSLSGGAYNEQFF	TGTGCCAGCAGTCTCAGCGGGGGGGCCTACAATGAGCAGTTCTTC
NA	NA	TRBJ2-1	TRBV7-3	CASSFLSGVESYNEQFF	TGTGCCAGCAGCTTCCTTTCCGGGGTCGAATCCTACAATGAGCAGTTCTTC
few	NA	TRBJ1-1	TRBV28	CASSFNRAEAFF	TGTGCCAGCAGTTTCAACAGGGCTGAAGCTTTCTTT
NA	TRBD2	TRBJ2-3	TRBV14	CASSLPYGRGDSTDTQYF	TGTGCCAGCAGCCTTCCCTATGGGCGGGGGGACTCCACAGATACGCAGTATTTT
NA	NA	TRBJ1-1	TRBV28	CASSMTGRRNTEAFF	TGTGCCAGCAGTATGACTGGGCGTCGGAACACTGAAGCTTTCTTT
NA	NA	TRBJ1-5	TRBV28	CASSKGFSNQPQHF	TGTGCCAGCAGTAAGGGGTTTAGCAATCAGCCCCAGCATTTT
NA	TRBD1	TRBJ2-7	TRBV18	CASSLNSGTGRYEQYF	TGTGCCAGCTCACTAAACTCCGGGACAGGGAGATACGAGCAGTACTTC
NA	NA	TRBJ2-3	TRBV5-8	CASSLSDPTDTQYF	TGTGCCAGCAGCTTAAGCGACCCCACAGATACGCAGTATTTT
once	NA	TRBJ2-7	TRBV12-5	CASGLGGFEQYF	TGTGCTAGTGGTTTGGGGGGTTTCGAGCAGTACTTC
NA	NA	TRBJ1-1	TRBV15	CATSRGTSTNTEAFF	TGTGCCACCAGCAGAGGGACATCTACTAACACTGAAGCTTTCTTT
few	NA	TRBJ2-1	TRBV2	CASSTSTLDNEQFF	TGTGCCAGCAGCACTAGCACCCTGGACAATGAGCAGTTCTTC
NA	TRBD2	TRBJ2-1	TRBV6-4	CASSETSGDQDEQFF	TGTGCCAGCAGTGAAACTAGCGGGGACCAGGATGAGCAGTTCTTC
NA	NA	TRBJ2-4	TRBV10-3	CATFLRENDIQYF	TGTGCCACCTTTTTACGGGAGAACGACATTCAGTACTTC
NA	NA	TRBJ2-7	TRBV5-5	CASSFWQGEDEQYF	TGTGCCAGCAGCTTCTGGCAGGGGGAGGACGAGCAGTACTTC
NA	TRBD1	TRBJ2-3	TRBV19	CASSMRQGEADTQYF	TGTGCCAGTAGTATGCGACAGGGGGAAGCAGATACGCAGTATTTT
few	NA	TRBJ2-2	TRBV9	CASSVLAGGELFF	TGTGCCAGCAGCGTACTGGCCGGCGGGGAGCTGTTTTTT
medium-sized	NA	TRBJ2-5	TRBV15	CATSRDRRETQYF	TGTGCCACCAGCAGAGATCGGAGAGAGACCCAGTACTTC
NA	NA	TRBJ2-1	TRBV19	CASSMAGSSYNEQFF	TGTGCCAGTAGTATGGCAGGGAGCTCCTACAATGAGCAGTTCTTC
NA	NA	TRBJ2-2	TRBV7-2	CASSPLGRPNTGELFF	TGTGCCAGCAGCCCCCTGGGGAGGCCGAACACCGGGGAGCTGTTTTTT
NA	NA	TRBJ1-1	TRBV28	CASSPVLGNTEAFF	TGTGCCAGCAGTCCAGTGCTAGGGAACACTGAAGCTTTCTTT
NA	NA	TRBJ2-2	TRBV28	CASRRPGHSTNANTGELFF	TGTGCCAGCAGACGACCGGGACATTCGACTAATGCGAACACCGGGGAGCTGTTTTTT
NA	NA	TRBJ1-5	TRBV7-8	CASSLEGGSQPQHF	TGTGCCAGCAGCTTAGAGGGGGGTTCCCAGCCCCAGCATTTT
NA	NA	TRBJ2-1	TRBV19	CASGDEQFF	TGTGCCAGCGGGGATGAGCAGTTCTTC
NA	NA	TRBJ2-4	TRBV6-1	CASSEGIVGVYIQYF	TGTGCCAGCAGTGAAGGAATAGTGGGGGTATACATTCAGTACTTC
few	TRBD2	TRBJ2-7	TRBV9	CASSVALAEEQYF	TGTGCCAGCAGCGTAGCACTAGCGGAGGAGCAGTACTTC
NA	NA	TRBJ2-2	TRBV6-1	CASMDKNTGELFF	TGTGCCAGCATGGACAAGAACACCGGGGAGCTGTTTTTT
NA	NA	TRBJ1-2	TRBV29-1	CSVRQTGGEAYGYTF	TGCAGCGTTCGGCAGACGGGGGGGGAGGCCTATGGCTACACCTTC
NA	NA	TRBJ2-7	TRBV30	CAGDLTGSEQYF	TGTGCCGGGGACCTCACAGGGTCCGAGCAGTACTTC
NA	NA	TRBJ2-6	TRBV28	CASSLSAGALSGANVLTF	TGTGCCAGCAGTTTATCGGCAGGGGCCCTCTCTGGGGCCAACGTCCTGACTTTC
NA	NA	TRBJ2-1	TRBV19	CASSIGSGAYNEQFF	TGTGCCAGTAGTATTGGGAGCGGAGCTTACAATGAGCAGTTCTTC
NA	NA	TRBJ2-2	TRBV25-1	CASRRVTGELFF	TGTGCCAGCAGAAGAGTCACCGGGGAGCTGTTTTTT